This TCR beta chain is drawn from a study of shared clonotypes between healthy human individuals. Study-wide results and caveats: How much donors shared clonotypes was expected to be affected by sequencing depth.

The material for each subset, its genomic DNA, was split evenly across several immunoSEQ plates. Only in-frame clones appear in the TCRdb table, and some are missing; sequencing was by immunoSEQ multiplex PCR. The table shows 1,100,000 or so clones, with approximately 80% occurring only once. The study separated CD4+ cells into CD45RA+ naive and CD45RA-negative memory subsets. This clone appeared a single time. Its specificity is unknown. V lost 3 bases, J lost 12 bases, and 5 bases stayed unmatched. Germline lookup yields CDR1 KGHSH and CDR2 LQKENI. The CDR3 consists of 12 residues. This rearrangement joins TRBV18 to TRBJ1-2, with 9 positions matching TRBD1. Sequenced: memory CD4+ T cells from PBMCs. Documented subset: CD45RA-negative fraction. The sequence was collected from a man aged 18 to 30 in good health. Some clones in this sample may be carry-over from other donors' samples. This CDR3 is CASSPGDRVDTF. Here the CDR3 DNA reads TGTGCCAGCTCACCGGGGGACAGGGTTGACACCTTC.